The 29 T cell receptor beta chains listed next were all sequenced from one sample in a study of CD8+CD57+ T cells in acquired aplastic anemia. By flow cytometry, patients selected for sequencing had shown an expansion of CD8+CD57+ cells. The template for TCR beta VDJ and CDR3 sequence profiling was genomic DNA. In TCRdb, the reads were re-called with MiXCR into one record per CDR3 protein. The table shows about 190,000 distinct CDR3 sequences, with just under 50% occurring only once. The specimen sequenced was sorted CD4+, CD8+, or CD8+CD57+ T cells (not recorded which) from PBMCs. The receptor source for this set is a human donor with aplastic anemia.

The rearrangement links TRBV5-1 to TRBJ2-5, with 11 bases aligning to TRBD2. Germline assignment: CDR1 SGHRS and CDR2 YFSETQ. There are 14 residues in the CDR3. Unmatched junction bases numbered 4, after V lost 4 bases and J lost 5 bases. The DNA for the CDR3 is TGCGCCAGCAGCATACTAGCGGGAGTCGAGACCCAGTACTTC. It specifies CASSILAGVETQYF.

The J gene is TRBJ2-7, the V gene TRBV3-1; D possibly matches TRBD1 or TRBD2 (5 bases each). Germline assignment: CDR1 LGHDT and CDR2 YNNKEL (reference sequence). V lost 1 base to trimming and J lost 5 bases, with 18 bases between them. This CDR3 spans 16 amino acids. CDR3: CASSQVVRSTGHEQYF. In DNA form, the CDR3 reads TGTGCCAGCAGCCAAGTGGTCCGCTCAACGGGGCACGAGCAGTACTTC.

The chain is built from TRBV11-1 and TRBJ1-6, with TRBD1 identical over 12 bases. Germline V gene lookup returns CDR1 SGHAT and CDR2 FQDESV (reference sequence). CDR3 length: 17 residues. The trim removed 5 bases at V and 6 bases at J, leaving 8 bases unmatched. The CDR3 here is CASSPARGQGANSPLHF. DNA of the CDR3: TGTGCCAGCAGCCCCGCCAGGGGACAGGGGGCTAATTCACCCCTCCACTTT.

This clonotype was observed many times. This chain links TRBV5-1 with TRBJ1-1; D is unresolved. V was shortened by 0 bases and J by 0 bases, with 6 bases between the two germline ends. The CDR3 is 14 residues long. CDR1 is SGHRS, CDR2 YFSETQ, per germline. The DNA for the CDR3 is TGCGCCAGCAGCTTGGAAACCTTGAACACTGAAGCTTTCTTT. Residues: CASSLETLNTEAFF.

This clonotype was picked up many times. The rearrangement uses TRBV5-1 and TRBJ1-3; D gene uncertain. This CDR3 is built from 15 residues. Looked up from germline, CDR1 is SGHRS and CDR2 is YFSETQ. Trimming pared 0 bases from V and 8 bases from J, leaving 15 bases between. The CDR3 loop reads CASSLASQNRDTIYF. CDR3 DNA sequence: TGCGCCAGCAGCTTGGCCAGTCAGAACCGTGACACCATATATTTT.

The sample holds a few counts of this clonotype. The V call is TRBV29-1, the J call TRBJ2-7; weak D call: TRBD1 (10 bases). The length of the CDR3 is 16 residues. The V end was cut by 2 bases, the J end by 1 base, with 18 bases between. Germline V gives CDR1 SQVTM, CDR2 ANQGSEA. The CDR3, as DNA: TGCAGCGTTGAATCTAGCGGGGACAGGGGTTCCTACGAGCAGTACTTC. It yields the protein CSVESSGDRGSYEQYF.

This clonotype was seen many times. The V and J genes are TRBV5-4 and TRBJ2-7, with no clear D. The CDR3 has 15 residues. CDR1 SGHNT and CDR2 YYREEE come from the germline V gene (reference sequence). V lost 4 bases and J 1 base, leaving 15 bases between the germline ends. The CDR3 protein is CASSRPAAGSYEQYF. CDR3 in DNA: TGTGCCAGCAGCCGTCCGGCCGCCGGATCCTACGAGCAGTACTTC.

The chain is built from TRBV6-1 and TRBJ2-2, with TRBD1 identical over 11 bases. The V and J ends lost 6 bases and 5 bases, in that order; junction bases with no gene match: 5. CDR3 length: 15 residues. From germline, CDR1 is MNHNS and CDR2 SASEGT. The CDR3 loop reads CASSGDRGWTGELFF. The CDR3 DNA reads TGTGCCAGCAGCGGGGACAGGGGGTGGACCGGGGAGCTGTTTTTT.

This clonotype was seen just once. The chain links TRBV2 to TRBJ1-2, with D perhaps matching TRBD1 (6 bases). Germline CDR1 reads SNHLY; CDR2 reads FYNNEI. The CDR3 is 13 residues long. The V gene lost 6 bases and the J gene lost 8 bases, with 16 bases spanning the gap. In DNA form, the CDR3 reads TGTGCCAGCAGACAGACAGGCCCCGGGGGCTACACCTTC. Its translation: CASRQTGPGGYTF.

The table lists this clonotype with many counts. The genes are TRBV5-1 and TRBJ2-7; tentatively, D is TRBD1 (6 bases). The germline CDR1 and CDR2 sequences are SGHRS and YFSETQ. Trimming removed 3 bases at V and 5 bases at J, with 9 bases between. This CDR3 is built from 12 residues. Written as DNA, the CDR3 is TGCGCCAGCAGCTCACAGGGCCACGAGCAGTACTTC. It specifies CASSSQGHEQYF.

The chain recombines TRBV24-1 with TRBJ2-7, with 14 bases matching TRBD2. V lost 3 bases to trimming and J lost 3 bases; unmatched junction nucleotides: 3. The CDR3 has 16 amino acids. Germline-derived CDR1 and CDR2 are KGHDR and SFDVKD. CDR3: CATSDAGTSGGYEQYF. The CDR3 region has the DNA TGTGCCACCAGTGATGCTGGGACTAGCGGGGGCTACGAGCAGTACTTC.

The chain employs TRBV24-1 and TRBJ1-5, with no clear D. V lost 12 bases, J lost 9 bases, and 8 bases lay in between. The CDR3 length is 9 residues. The germline V gene has CDR1 KGHDR and CDR2 SFDVKD. CDR3 nucleotide sequence: TGTGCCGGGTGGGGGCCCCAGCATTTT. As protein: CAGWGPQHF.

Many counts were recorded for this clonotype. The V and J genes are TRBV11-2 and TRBJ2-3, with D possibly being TRBD1 or TRBD2 (6 bases each). Germline V gene lookup returns CDR1 SGHAT and CDR2 FQNNGV. The V end lost 5 bases, the J end lost 8 bases, and 14 bases lay between the germline ends. This CDR3 has 13 residues. The CDR3 loop is CASSPRLGGTQYF. The CDR3 region has the DNA TGTGCCAGCAGCCCCCGACTAGGGGGTACGCAGTATTTT.

This clonotype was counted many times. The chain uses TRBV7-3 and TRBJ1-1; D is undetermined. V was pared by 0 bases and J by 0 bases, with 8 bases between. This CDR3 contains 15 residues. Germline values: CDR1 SGHTA, CDR2 FQGTGA. For the CDR3, the DNA is TGTGCCAGCAGCTTAACTCCAGGTCTGAACACTGAAGCTTTCTTT. This gives the protein CASSLTPGLNTEAFF.

The CDR3 DNA sequence: TGTGCCAGCGCCGCGACCATGAGCACTGAAGCTTTCTTT. This gives the protein CASAATMSTEAFF. The V call is TRBV16, the J call TRBJ1-1; D remains ambiguous. This CDR3 has 13 amino acids. Germline CDR1 reads KGHSY; CDR2 reads FQNENV. V was clipped by 8 bases and J by 4 bases, with 14 bases between them.

The V gene is TRBV11-2, the J gene TRBJ1-4, with 8 bases lining up with TRBD1. In germline, CDR1 is SGHAT, CDR2 FQNNGV. J gave up 8 bases and V 2 bases, and 7 bases lay outside the gene matches. This CDR3 is built from 15 residues. The CDR3: CASSLSRQGSEKLFF. CDR3 in DNA: TGTGCCAGCAGCTTATCGAGACAGGGGAGCGAAAAACTGTTTTTT.

Regarding this clonotype: One junction end does not reproduce the germline sequence, and a read error may be involved. V usage is TRBV10-3 and J usage is TRBJ1-2; 7 bases fit TRBD1. Per germline, CDR1 ENHRY and CDR2 SYGVKD. CDR3 size: 14 residues. The CDR3, as DNA: TGTGCCACCAGTGACCCTGGGACAGACTATGGCTACACCTTC. Translated: CATSDPGTDYGYTF.

This clonotype was seen ten or more times. The chain joins TRBV7-9 to TRBJ2-7; weak D call: TRBD1 (5 bases). This CDR3 spans 15 amino acids. V gave up 1 base and J gave up 2 bases, with 12 bases separating them. Germline assignment: CDR1 SEHNR and CDR2 FQNEAQ (reference sequence). The CDR3 DNA reads TGTGCCAGCAGCTTAGGGTCCAGGGCGACCTACGAGCAGTACTTC. Translation gives CASSLGSRATYEQYF.

The chain uses TRBV9 and TRBJ2-3; 9 nucleotides agree with TRBD2. Germline CDR1 reads SGDLS; CDR2 reads YYNGEE. The length of the CDR3 is 15 residues. The junction had 5 bases not matched to a gene; V was cut back by 3 bases and J by 3 bases. The CDR3 spells CASSAGLARTDTQYF. CDR3 in DNA: TGTGCCAGCAGCGCAGGACTAGCGCGTACAGATACGCAGTATTTT.

This clonotype appeared many times. The rearrangement links TRBV7-9 to TRBJ1-4; D possibly corresponds to TRBD1 (5 bases). Per the germline V gene, CDR1 is SEHNR and CDR2 is FQNEAQ (reference sequence). Trimming stripped 0 bases from V and 4 bases from J, with 12 bases between. This CDR3 comprises 16 residues. In DNA, the CDR3 is TGTGCCAGCAGCTTAGCCCCGACAGACTTTAATGAAAAACTGTTTTTT. Protein product: CASSLAPTDFNEKLFF. Full variable domain (rest looked up from reference TRBV7-9 and TRBJ1-4): DTGVSQNPRHKITKRGQNVTFRCDPISEHNRLYWYRQTLGQGPEFLTYFQNEAQLEKSRLLSDRFSAERPKGSFSTLEIQRTEQGDSAMYLCASSLAPTDFNEKLFFGSGTQLSVL.

This clonotype was picked up one time. This chain's CDR3 is CASSGRVSTEAFF. CDR3 nucleotides: TGTGCCAGCAGCGGGAGGGTGTCCACTGAAGCTTTCTTT. The J gene is TRBJ1-1, the V gene TRBV7-8; no clear D. This CDR3 has 13 amino acids. Trimming cost V 5 bases and J 4 bases, with 11 bases left between them. The V gene's germline CDR1 is SGHVS and CDR2 FQNEAQ.

This clonotype came up once. The junction departs from the called germline gene at one end, perhaps through a read error. As DNA, the CDR3 is TGTGCCAGCAGTTTGGACACTAACTATGGCTACTCCTTC. Encoded protein: CASSLDTNYGYSF. The chain employs TRBV12-3 or TRBV12-4 and TRBJ1-2, with D possibly TRBD1 on 5 matching bases. CDR3 length: 13 amino acids.

CDR3 in DNA: TGTGCCAGTAGTATGGGTTTTGGCAGACTCTCTGGGGCCAACGTCCTGACTTTC. It specifies CASSMGFGRLSGANVLTF. The chain couples TRBV19 to TRBJ2-6; D not certain. Trimming removed 3 bases at V and 0 bases at J, with 15 bases between. Per the germline V gene, CDR1 is LNHDA and CDR2 is SQIVND (reference sequence). The CDR3 loop spans 18 amino acids. Full variable domain (outside the CDR3, taken from reference TRBV19 and TRBJ2-6): DGGITQSPKYLFRKEGQNVTLSCEQNLNHDAMYWYRQDPGQGLRLIYYSQIVNDFQKGDIAEGYSVSREKKESFPLTVTSAQKNPTAFYLCASSMGFGRLSGANVLTFGAGSRLTVL.

J is TRBJ1-5 and V is TRBV7-2; weak D call: TRBD1 (6 bases). Germline values: CDR1 SGHTA, CDR2 FQGNSA. The CDR3 loop spans 15 amino acids. V lost 5 bases to trimming and J lost 6 bases, with 17 bases between them. Here the CDR3 DNA reads TGTGCCAGCAGCCTGGGGGCAGGGCGAGGTCAGCCCCAGCATTTT. Translating gives CASSLGAGRGQPQHF.

This clonotype was seen more than once but under ten times. The genes are TRBV30 and TRBJ1-1, with D possibly being TRBD1 (5 bases). The CDR3 loop spans 15 amino acids. Germline V gives CDR1 GTSNPN, CDR2 SVGIG (reference sequence). Deletions cut 0 bases from V and 1 base from J, with 12 bases between. The CDR3 sequence: CAWSVPGLTNTEAFF. Here the CDR3 DNA reads TGTGCCTGGAGTGTACCGGGGCTGACGAACACTGAAGCTTTCTTT.

This clonotype was counted only a few times. The chain carries TRBV15 and TRBJ1-5; no clear D gene. CDR1 is LNHNV, CDR2 YYDKDF, per germline (reference sequence). The V and J ends lost 7 bases and 0 bases respectively, with 13 bases between them. The CDR3 is 15 residues long. CDR3 sequence reads: CATTGGLFSNQPQHF. CDR3 bases: TGTGCCACCACCGGAGGGCTTTTTAGCAATCAGCCCCAGCATTTT.

About this clonotype itself: This is likely a read error, given that the CDR3 carries no conserved phenylalanine or tryptophan at its end. The chain employs TRBV25-1 and TRBJ1-2; D gene uncertain. Germline lookup yields CDR1 MGHDK and CDR2 SYGVNS. This CDR3 is built from 15 residues. CDR3 DNA sequence: TGTGCCAGCAGTGACACCGGGAACTCTAACAATGGCTACACCTCC. Its protein is CASSDTGNSNNGYTS.

The chain combines TRBV24-1 with TRBJ1-1, with unresolved D. The length of the CDR3 is 13 residues. Germline lookup yields CDR1 KGHDR and CDR2 SFDVKD. The ends were cut back, 4 bases at V and 1 base at J, with 6 bases in the middle. CDR3 DNA sequence: TGTGCCACCAGTGACCGGGAGAACACTGAAGCTTTCTTT. Translation gives CATSDRENTEAFF.

The V call is TRBV6-1, the J call TRBJ2-7; D gene ambiguous. V was trimmed by 6 bases and J by 7 bases, leaving 25 bases between them. CDR3 length: 16 residues. Germline V gene lookup returns CDR1 MNHNS and CDR2 SASEGT. CDR3 in amino acids: CASSLPAAPSLEEQYF. Written as DNA, the CDR3 is TGTGCCAGCAGCCTTCCCGCGGCCCCAAGTCTGGAAGAGCAGTACTTC.